This T cell receptor (beta chain) was recorded in a study of graft-versus-host responses after intestinal transplantation. The wider study: In this cohort, recipients had multivisceral, liver-intestinal, or isolated intestinal transplants.

To note about this clone: Its matching antigen is unknown.

Sequencing was performed with immunoSEQ multiplex PCR; in TCRdb, only in-frame clones are kept and a portion is missing. The table records roughly 90,000 clones, less than 95% of them present only once. Germline assignment: CDR1 SEHNR and CDR2 FQNEAQ (reference sequence). This CDR3 spans 15 amino acids. The source of this sequence is a human donor who was the organ donor for an intestinal transplant. V and J are TRBV7-9 and TRBJ2-5, with TRBD1 matching over 9 bases. Gene TRBJ2-7 matches the end of the DNA better, so the J call may be wrong. This specimen was unstimulated CD4+ T cells sorted from spleen or lymph node cells, taken before transplant. The CDR3 DNA sequence: TGTGCCAGCAGCTTAAGAGGGACAGGGTCCTACGAGCAGTACTTC. It specifies CASSLRGTGSYEQYF.